The present TCR beta chain was sequenced within a study of blood T cells in healthy people across ages (dated by TCRdb to between 2015 and 2017). Turning to the overall study: In model experiments, roughly one uniquely barcoded TCR beta cDNA molecule per two T cells was captured by template switching. To track age-related changes in TCR beta repertoire diversity, the study relied on deep sequencing normalized with unique cDNA molecular identifiers. Four age groups were formed from the donors: young (average roughly 15 years), middle-aged (approximately 40), aged (over 55) and long-lived (82). To avoid experimental bias, donors of different ages were randomly spread across the sequencing lanes. Two additional independent replicas of 1 million unique cDNA reads from the same blood draw were analyzed for two donors (one aged 18 to 30 and one aged 80 or older). The full study reports these points: Observed TCR beta diversity per million T cells fell roughly linearly with age, and a significant reduction was already apparent by age around 39. A strong correlation was found between observed TCR beta diversity and the percentage of naive T cells measured by flow cytometry. Since profiling was done on bulk unsorted PBMCs, naive and antigen-experienced compartments could not be conclusively compared. The long-lived group showed more naive CD4+ T cells, fewer expanded clones and increased TCR diversity than the aged group, suggesting age selection. Donor CMV infection status was unknown, potentially confounding age-related changes in expanded clonotypes. Estimates of total diversity based on one million sequenced T cells were regarded as lower bounds and as underestimates.

CDR1 and CDR2 are read off the germline V gene as KGHDR and SFDVKD. Ends trimmed: V by 6 bases, J by 5 bases; bases unmatched to a gene: 8. The CDR3, cysteine through phenylalanine, is 15 amino acids long. Just the 45-base CDR3 DNA is kept, in frame starting at base 1. The 40 or so donors, aged roughly 6 to 90 years, were systemically healthy Caucasian individuals from Russia. Ten milliliters of peripheral blood were drawn from each donor into EDTA-treated Vacutainer tubes. Ficoll-Paque density-gradient centrifugation was used to isolate PBMCs, with at least 7 million per sample. Total RNA, at least 6 micrograms per sample, was extracted from PBMCs with Trizol reagent. The percentages of naive CD45RAhigh/CD27high T cells were determined by flow cytometry on a PBMC aliquot from every donor. Library generation was performed with 5' RACE. Data came from an Illumina HiSeq 2500. The second PCR ran for about 6 to 12 cycles and used a J-beta primer mix along with a sample-barcoded 5' primer. A unique molecular identifier was introduced onto each TCR beta cDNA molecule by a template-switch 5' adaptor carrying 12 random nucleotides. At least 3 million CDR3-containing paired-end reads were obtained from each sample. The Mint cDNA synthesis kit, primed by a TRBC-specific oligonucleotide, was used to synthesize first-strand cDNA from all RNA. All cDNA was treated with uracil-DNA glycosylase and then went through a first 18-cycle PCR with the universal primers M1SS and BC2_uni_R. In the source study's methods: Normalization of each sample was performed by random selection of 1 million high-quality reads, each carrying a distinct molecular identifier. Instead of being binned into consensus sequences, reads with shared molecular identifiers were discarded. MiTCR, with a Q25 quality threshold and the strictest error-elimination algorithm, was used for CDR3 identification, clonotype clustering and error correction. A nonparametric unseen species model with Euler transformation was used to estimate a lower bound on total TCR beta diversity. TCRdb ran its own pipeline on the public reads, namely fastp trimming at Q25 and MiXCR clone calling, and kept in-frame beta chains. When rows share a CDR3 protein, they turn into one entry using the most common DNA and genes. Clone size and V and J calls follow TCRdb, not the original study. This sample lists hundreds of thousands of distinct CDR3 sequences; less than 40% were detected once. The top ten clones comprise 15% of the sample.

This clonotype was counted ten times or more. The antigen it recognizes is unknown. The sample holds no much larger clone one base away, and base qualities are not on file. Here the chain combines TRBV24-1 and TRBJ2-3, and 9 junction bases match TRBD2. This clonotype was obtained from an elderly woman in good health. Donor details come from another sample of the same person, matched by shared clones. Sequenced sample: blood. The base sequence is TGTGCCACCAGTCGAAGCGGGGGGCCAGGAGATACGCAGTATTTT. Translated, this is CATSRSGGPGDTQYF.